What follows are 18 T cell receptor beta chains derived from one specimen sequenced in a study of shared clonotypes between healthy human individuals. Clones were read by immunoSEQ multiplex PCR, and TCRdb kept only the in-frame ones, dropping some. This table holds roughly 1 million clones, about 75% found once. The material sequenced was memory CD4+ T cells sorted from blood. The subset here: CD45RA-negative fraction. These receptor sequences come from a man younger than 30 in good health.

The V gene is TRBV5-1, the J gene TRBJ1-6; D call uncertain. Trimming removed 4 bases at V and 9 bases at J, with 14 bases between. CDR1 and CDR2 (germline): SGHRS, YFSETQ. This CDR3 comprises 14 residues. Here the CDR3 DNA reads TGCGCCAGCAGCGGAGCGGCCTGGGGTTCACCCCTCCACTTT. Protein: CASSGAAWGSPLHF.

The chain's CDR3 is CASSLRLGGGTDTQYF. CDR3 DNA sequence: TGTGCCAGCAGCTTACGACTAGGCGGGGGCACAGATACGCAGTATTTT. The V call is TRBV5-4, the J call TRBJ2-3, with D perhaps matching TRBD2 (6 bases). Deletions cut 2 bases from V and 1 base from J, with 14 bases between. The CDR3 sequence is 16 residues long. Germline V gives CDR1 SGHNT, CDR2 YYREEE (reference sequence).

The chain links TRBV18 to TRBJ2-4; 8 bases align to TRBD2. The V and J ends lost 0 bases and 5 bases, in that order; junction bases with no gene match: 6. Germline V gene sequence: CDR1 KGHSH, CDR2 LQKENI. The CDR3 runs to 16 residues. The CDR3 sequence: CASSPPVGAGENIQYF. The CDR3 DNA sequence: TGTGCCAGCTCACCACCTGTAGGAGCGGGAGAAAACATTCAGTACTTC.

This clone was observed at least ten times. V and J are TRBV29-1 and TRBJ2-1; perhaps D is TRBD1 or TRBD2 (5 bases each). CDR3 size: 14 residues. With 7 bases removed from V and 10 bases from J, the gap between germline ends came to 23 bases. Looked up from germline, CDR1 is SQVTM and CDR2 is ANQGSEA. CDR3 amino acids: CSGSPIRDAGEQFF. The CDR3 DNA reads TGCAGCGGATCCCCCATCCGGGATGCAGGGGAGCAGTTCTTC.

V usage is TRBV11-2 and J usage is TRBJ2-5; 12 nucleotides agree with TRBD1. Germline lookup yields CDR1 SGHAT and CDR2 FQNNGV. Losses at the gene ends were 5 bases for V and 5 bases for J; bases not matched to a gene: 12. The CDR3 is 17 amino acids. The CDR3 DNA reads TGTGCCAGCAGCCAAGGGACCGGGACAGGGGGCGCGGAGACCCAGTACTTC. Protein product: CASSQGTGTGGAETQYF.

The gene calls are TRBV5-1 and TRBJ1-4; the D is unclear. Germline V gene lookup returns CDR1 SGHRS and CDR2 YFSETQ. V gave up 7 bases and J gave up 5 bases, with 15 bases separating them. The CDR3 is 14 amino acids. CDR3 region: CASSLLGRNEKLFF. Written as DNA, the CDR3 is TGCGCCAGCTCACTACTAGGGAGGAATGAAAAACTGTTTTTT.

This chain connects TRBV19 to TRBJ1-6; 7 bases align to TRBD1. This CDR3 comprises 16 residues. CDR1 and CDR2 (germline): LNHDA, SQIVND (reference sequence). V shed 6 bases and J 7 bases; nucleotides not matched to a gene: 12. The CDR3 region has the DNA TGTGCCAGTAGCCTACAGGGGAGGACAGGAAATTCACCCCTCCACTTT. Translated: CASSLQGRTGNSPLHF.

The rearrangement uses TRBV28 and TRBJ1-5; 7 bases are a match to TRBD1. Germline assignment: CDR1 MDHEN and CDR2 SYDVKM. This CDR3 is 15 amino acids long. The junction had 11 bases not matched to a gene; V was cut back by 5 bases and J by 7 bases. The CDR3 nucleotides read TGTGCCAGCAGTCCTACAGGGGTATCGAGGCAGCCCCAGCATTTT. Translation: CASSPTGVSRQPQHF. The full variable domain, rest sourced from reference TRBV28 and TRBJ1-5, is DVKVTQSSRYLVKRTGEKVFLECVQDMDHENMFWYRQDPGLGLRLIYFSYDVKMKEKGDIPEGYSVSREKKERFSLILESASTNQTSMYLCASSPTGVSRQPQHFGDGTRLSIL.

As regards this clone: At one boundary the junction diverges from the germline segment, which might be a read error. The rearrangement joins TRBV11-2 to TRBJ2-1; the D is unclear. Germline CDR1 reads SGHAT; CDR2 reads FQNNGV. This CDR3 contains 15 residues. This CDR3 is CASSLEGPRANEQFF. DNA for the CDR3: TGTGCCAGCAGTTTAGAAGGGCCCCGGGCCAATGAGCAGTTCTTC. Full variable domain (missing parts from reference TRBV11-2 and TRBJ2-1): EAGVAQSPRYKIIEKRQSVAFWCNPISGHATLYWYQQILGQGPKLLIQFQNNGVVDDSQLPKDRFSAERLKGVDSTLKIQPAKLEDSAVYLCASSLEGPRANEQFFGPGTRLTVL.

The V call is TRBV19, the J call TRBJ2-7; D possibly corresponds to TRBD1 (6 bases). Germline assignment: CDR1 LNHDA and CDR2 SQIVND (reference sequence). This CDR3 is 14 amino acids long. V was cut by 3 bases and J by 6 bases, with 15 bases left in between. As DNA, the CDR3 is TGTGCCAGTAGTATGGGTCACAGGGCGGGCGAGCAGTACTTC. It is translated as CASSMGHRAGEQYF.

CDR3 nucleotide sequence: TGCGCCAGCAGCTTGGGTCAGGGGCAAGGCAATGAGCAGTTCTTC. Its protein product is CASSLGQGQGNEQFF. V and J are TRBV5-1 and TRBJ2-1, with D perhaps matching TRBD1 (6 bases). Trimming took off 0 bases at V and 6 bases at J, with 13 bases between the two ends. This CDR3 is 15 amino acids long. Germline loops: CDR1 SGHRS, CDR2 YFSETQ. Supplemented by reference TRBV5-1 and TRBJ2-1, the full variable domain reads KAGVTQTPRYLIKTRGQQVTLSCSPISGHRSVSWYQQTPGQGLQFLFEYFSETQRNKGNFPGRFSGRQFSNSRSEMNVSTLELGDSALYLCASSLGQGQGNEQFFGPGTRLTVL.

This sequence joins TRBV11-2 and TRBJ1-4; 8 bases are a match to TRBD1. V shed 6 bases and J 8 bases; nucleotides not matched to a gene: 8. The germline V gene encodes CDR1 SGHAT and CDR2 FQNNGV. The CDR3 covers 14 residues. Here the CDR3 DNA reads TGTGCCAGCAGTCCAGGGGGCCGGAACGAAAAACTGTTTTTT. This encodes CASSPGGRNEKLFF.

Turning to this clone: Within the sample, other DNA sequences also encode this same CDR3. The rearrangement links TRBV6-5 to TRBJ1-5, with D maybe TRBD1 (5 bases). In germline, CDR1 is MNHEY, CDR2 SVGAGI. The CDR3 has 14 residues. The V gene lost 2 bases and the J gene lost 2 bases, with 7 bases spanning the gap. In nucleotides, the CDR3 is TGTGCCAGCAGTTACGGACATGGCAATCAGCCCCAGCATTTT. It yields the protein CASSYGHGNQPQHF.

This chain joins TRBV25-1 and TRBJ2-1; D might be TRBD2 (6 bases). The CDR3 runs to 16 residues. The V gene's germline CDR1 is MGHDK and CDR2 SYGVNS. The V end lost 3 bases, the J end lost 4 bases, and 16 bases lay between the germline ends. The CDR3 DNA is TGTGCCAGCAGTGACCTGGCGAGGGAGGTATACAATGAGCAGTTCTTC. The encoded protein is CASSDLAREVYNEQFF.

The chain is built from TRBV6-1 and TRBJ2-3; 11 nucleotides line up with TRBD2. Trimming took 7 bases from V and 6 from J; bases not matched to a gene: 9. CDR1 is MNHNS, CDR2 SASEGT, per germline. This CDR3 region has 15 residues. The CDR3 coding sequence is TGTGCCAGCATAACTAGCGGGGGACGGGGGGATACGCAGTATTTT. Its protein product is CASITSGGRGDTQYF.

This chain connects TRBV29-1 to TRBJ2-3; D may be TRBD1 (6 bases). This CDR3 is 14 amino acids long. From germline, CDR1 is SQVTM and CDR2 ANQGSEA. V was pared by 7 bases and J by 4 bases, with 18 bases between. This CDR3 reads CSGSTGRGADTQYF. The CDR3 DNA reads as TGCAGCGGTTCTACAGGGCGAGGCGCAGATACGCAGTATTTT.

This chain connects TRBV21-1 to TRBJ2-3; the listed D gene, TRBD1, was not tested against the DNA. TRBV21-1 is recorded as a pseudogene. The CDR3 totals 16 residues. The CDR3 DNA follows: TGTGCCAGCAGCAAATCCCAGGGGGCCAGCACAGATACGCAGTATTTT. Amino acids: CASSKSQGASTDTQYF.

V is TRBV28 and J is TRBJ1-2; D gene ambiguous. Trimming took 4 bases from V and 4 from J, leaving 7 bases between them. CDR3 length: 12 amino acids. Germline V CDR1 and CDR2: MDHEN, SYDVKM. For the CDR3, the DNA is TGTGCCAGCAGTTACGGATTCTATGGCTACACCTTC. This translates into CASSYGFYGYTF.